One sample yielded the 30 T cell receptor beta chains listed below, sequenced in a study of beta chain features in type 1 diabetes. Study results and caveats: Among all four CD4+ subsets, Type 1 diabetes patients had TCRB CDR3s that were moderately but significantly shorter.

No cognate antigen is known for these TCRs. The isolated RNA, all of it, was reverse transcribed, so expressed TCRB transcripts were what got sequenced. The assay was immunoSEQ multiplex PCR, and TCRdb's table has in-frame clones only and misses some. The profile shows fewer than 25,000 clones, under 75% of them singletons. Sequenced: Tregs from blood. The source of these receptors is a man between 18 and 29 years old with type 1 diabetes.

V gene TRBV6-5 combines with J gene TRBJ2-7; D possibly corresponds to TRBD1 (5 bases). Germline CDR1 and CDR2: MNHEY and SVGAGI. This CDR3 contains 15 residues. V was cut by 0 bases and J by 2 bases, with 11 bases left in between. This CDR3 reads CASSYSRQLPYEQYF. The CDR3 region has the DNA TGTGCCAGCAGTTACTCCCGACAGCTCCCCTACGAGCAGTACTTC.

V and J are TRBV10-2 and TRBJ2-5, with 10 bases lining up with TRBD2. The junction had 2 bases not matched to a gene; V was cut back by 3 bases and J by 4 bases. The CDR3 loop spans 14 amino acids. From germline, CDR1 is WSHSY and CDR2 SAAADI. In nucleotides, the CDR3 is TGCGCCAGCAGTGATGGACTAGCGGTAGAGACCCAGTACTTC. Translated, it gives CASSDGLAVETQYF.

This clone has more than one count but fewer than ten. The rearrangement uses TRBV5-6 and TRBJ2-5; D might be TRBD1 (5 bases). The CDR3 is 13 residues long. The V gene lost 1 base and the J gene lost 2 bases, with 6 bases spanning the gap. The germline CDR1 and CDR2 sequences are SGHDT and YYEEEE. CDR3 nucleotide sequence: TGTGCCAGCAGCTTGCGACAGCAAGAGACCCAGTACTTC. This sequence encodes CASSLRQQETQYF.

Only a few counts were recorded for this clone. The chain employs TRBV28 and TRBJ1-3; D is perhaps TRBD1 (5 bases). The germline V gene has CDR1 MDHEN and CDR2 SYDVKM. The CDR3 runs to 16 residues. V lost 2 bases, J lost 0 bases, and 11 bases lay in between. CDR3 DNA: TGTGCCAGCAGTTTAGTTGCAGGGCTCTCTGGAAACACCATATATTTT. Its protein product is CASSLVAGLSGNTIYF.

The chain joins TRBV19 to TRBJ2-2, with 11 bases lining up with TRBD1. The trim removed 7 bases at V and 4 bases at J, leaving 8 bases unmatched. This CDR3 spans 16 amino acids. The germline V gene encodes CDR1 LNHDA and CDR2 SQIVND (reference sequence). This CDR3 reads CASKPTGTGGTGELFF. CDR3 coding DNA: TGTGCCAGTAAACCGACCGGGACAGGGGGCACCGGGGAGCTGTTTTTT.

The chain employs TRBV28 and TRBJ1-2; TRBD1 matches 8 bases. With 6 bases clipped from V and 8 bases from J, the junction kept 5 bases outside the gene matches. The germline V gene encodes CDR1 MDHEN and CDR2 SYDVKM. This CDR3 is built from 12 residues. The CDR3: CASSDRGRGYTF. The CDR3 DNA reads TGTGCCAGCAGCGACAGGGGCCGGGGCTACACCTTC.

This clone was picked up one time. V is TRBV2 and J is TRBJ1-1; D unclear. This CDR3 is built from 11 residues. Germline assignment: CDR1 SNHLY and CDR2 FYNNEI. V lost 6 bases, J lost 7 bases, and 9 bases lay in between. The CDR3 sequence: CASSADSEAFF. CDR3 nucleotides: TGTGCCAGCAGCGCTGATAGTGAAGCTTTCTTT.

V gene TRBV6-5 combines with J gene TRBJ1-2, with 12 nucleotides matching TRBD1. The CDR3 spans 14 residues. The V gene's germline CDR1 is MNHEY and CDR2 SVGAGI. V lost 6 bases to trimming and J lost 4 bases; unmatched junction nucleotides: 3. The CDR3 reads CASRRGQGAYGYTF. CDR3 bases: TGTGCCAGCAGAAGGGGACAGGGGGCCTATGGCTACACCTTC.

The V call is TRBV7-9, the J call TRBJ2-3, with 8 bases lining up with TRBD1. The CDR3 loop spans 15 amino acids. CDR1 is SEHNR and CDR2 is FQNEAQ in the germline V gene (reference sequence). Germline trimming cut 3 bases from V and 2 bases from J; bases unmatched to any gene: 4. The CDR3 here is CASSFRGQVTDTQYF. The CDR3 nucleotides are TGTGCCAGCAGCTTCCGGGGACAGGTCACAGATACGCAGTATTTT.

This rearrangement joins TRBV7-2 to TRBJ1-2, with D unresolved. The CDR3 extends over 13 amino acids. CDR1 is SGHTA, CDR2 FQGNSA, per germline. V was pared by 5 bases and J by 8 bases, with 15 bases between. This CDR3 reads CASSPWVGGGYTF. In nucleotides, the CDR3 is TGTGCCAGCAGCCCCTGGGTGGGAGGAGGCTACACCTTC.

The chain joins TRBV15 to TRBJ2-7; unclear D gene. CDR1 is LNHNV and CDR2 is YYDKDF in the germline V gene (reference sequence). The CDR3 is 13 residues long. Between the trimmed V and J ends, which lost 0 bases and 2 bases, there was a span of 5 bases. DNA for the CDR3: TGTGCCACCAGCAGAGATCTCGCCTACGAGCAGTACTTC. It codes for CATSRDLAYEQYF.

The chain links TRBV6-6 to TRBJ2-1; a weak D match, TRBD2 (5 bases). The CDR3 extends over 11 amino acids. Germline CDR1 and CDR2: MNHNY and SVGAGI (reference sequence). Trimming removed 5 bases at V and 9 bases at J, with 8 bases between. CDR3 protein: CASSDRGEQFF. CDR3 DNA sequence: TGTGCCAGCAGTGATCGGGGTGAGCAGTTCTTC.

CDR3 sequence reads: CASSTRRLYNEQFF. The CDR3 region has the DNA TGTGCCAGCAGCACCAGGAGGCTCTACAATGAGCAGTTCTTC. The chain is built from TRBV14 and TRBJ2-1; perhaps TRBD2 as D (5 bases). CDR1 is SGHDN, CDR2 FVKESK, per germline. V lost 5 bases and J 3 bases, leaving 11 bases between the germline ends. The CDR3 totals 14 residues.

This clone appeared a few times. The chain is built from TRBV2 and TRBJ2-1; D is possibly TRBD2 (5 bases). CDR3 length equals 17 residues. Germline V lookup: CDR1 SNHLY, CDR2 FYNNEI. V was shortened by 1 base and J by 0 bases, with 13 bases between the two germline ends. In nucleotides, the CDR3 is TGTGCCAGCAGTGAAGGGGGTAGGAGGTCCTCCTACAATGAGCAGTTCTTC. Protein: CASSEGGRRSSYNEQFF.

The chain carries TRBV10-2 and TRBJ2-7; 14 bases map to TRBD2. The CDR3 is 16 residues long. J lost 6 bases, V lost 5 bases, and 9 bases had no gene match. Germline V lookup: CDR1 WSHSY, CDR2 SAAADI. CDR3 sequence reads: CASSRQGLAGVGEQYF. The CDR3 DNA is TGCGCCAGCAGTCGACAGGGACTAGCGGGAGTTGGCGAGCAGTACTTC.

The gene calls are TRBV7-9 and TRBJ2-7, with D maybe TRBD2 (6 bases). The CDR3 covers 13 residues. V was trimmed by 5 bases and J by 4 bases, leaving 12 bases between them. The germline CDR1 and CDR2 sequences are SEHNR and FQNEAQ (reference sequence). DNA for the CDR3: TGTGCCAGCAGCCCCATTGCGGGGTACGAGCAGTACTTC. Its protein product is CASSPIAGYEQYF.

This clone occurred a few times. V is TRBV7-9 and J is TRBJ1-5; D is ambiguous. Germline V CDR1 and CDR2: SEHNR, FQNEAQ (reference sequence). Trimming took 6 bases from V and 7 from J, leaving 13 bases between them. This CDR3 is 13 amino acids long. CDR3 nucleotide sequence: TGTGCCAGCAGTTATGGCGCGGGGCAGCCCCAGCATTTT. Its translation: CASSYGAGQPQHF. Looking up the rest from reference TRBV7-9 and TRBJ1-5 gives the full variable domain: DTGVSQNPRHKITKRGQNVTFRCDPISEHNRLYWYRQTLGQGPEFLTYFQNEAQLEKSRLLSDRFSAERPKGSFSTLEIQRTEQGDSAMYLCASSYGAGQPQHFGDGTRLSIL.

The V gene is TRBV4-1, the J gene TRBJ2-7; 12 nucleotides agree with TRBD1. Germline CDR1 is MGHRA and CDR2 is YSYEKL. The CDR3 sequence is 18 residues long. V dropped 3 bases and J dropped 2; count of bases not matched to a gene: 11. The DNA for the CDR3 is TGCGCCAGCAGCCAGAGGGACAGGGGGCTGCGGGACCCCTACGAGCAGTACTTC. Its translation is CASSQRDRGLRDPYEQYF.

This clone turned up a few times. The J gene is TRBJ1-4, the V gene TRBV6-1; 9 positions match TRBD1. CDR3 length: 15 amino acids. V shed 5 bases and J 3 bases; nucleotides not matched to a gene: 4. Germline V gene data show CDR1 as MNHNS and CDR2 as SASEGT. CDR3 loop: CASSLQGAANEKLFF. The CDR3 DNA reads TGTGCCAGCAGTTTACAGGGGGCAGCTAATGAAAAACTGTTTTTT.

This rearrangement joins TRBV7-2 to TRBJ2-5; D gene unclear. The CDR3 contains 14 residues. CDR1 SGHTA and CDR2 FQGNSA come from the germline V gene. Trimming took off 3 bases at V and 7 bases at J, with 15 bases between the two ends. CDR3 region: CASSFDILMMTQYF. The CDR3 region has the DNA TGTGCCAGCAGCTTCGACATTTTGATGATGACCCAGTACTTC.

V usage is TRBV19 and J usage is TRBJ2-1, with TRBD2 matching 7 bases. The ends lost 1 base at V and 4 bases at J; junction bases unmatched: 4. The germline gives CDR1 LNHDA, CDR2 SQIVND (reference sequence). This CDR3 spans 15 amino acids. The CDR3 DNA reads as TGTGCCAGTAGTATAGCTGGAGCGGGGTACAATGAGCAGTTCTTC. It yields the protein CASSIAGAGYNEQFF.

This clone was counted only a few times. As DNA, the CDR3 is TGTGCCAGCAGCCCGCTTGGGCCATCCTACAATGAGCAGTTCTTC. As protein: CASSPLGPSYNEQFF. The chain couples TRBV7-2 to TRBJ2-1, with no clear D. Germline V gives CDR1 SGHTA, CDR2 FQGNSA. This CDR3 region has 15 residues. Between the trimmed V and J ends, which lost 5 bases and 1 base, there was a span of 12 bases.

This clone counts as medium-sized (0.01 to 0.1%). This chain connects TRBV28 to TRBJ1-4; 12 bases align to TRBD1. Germline values: CDR1 MDHEN, CDR2 SYDVKM. The J segment lost 8 bases and the V segment lost 8 bases, leaving 9 bases of the junction unmatched. The CDR3 covers 15 residues. CDR3 loop: CASSGTGGLGEKLFF. The CDR3 DNA is TGTGCCAGCTCCGGGACAGGGGGCCTGGGCGAAAAACTGTTTTTT.

The gene calls are TRBV29-1 and TRBJ2-3; 11 bases match TRBD2. This CDR3 spans 15 amino acids. J gave up 7 bases and V 4 bases, and 10 bases lay outside the gene matches. The germline V gene has CDR1 SQVTM and CDR2 ANQGSEA. CDR3 nucleotides: TGCAGCGTTGCCCTCCGACTAGCGGGACGTAATACGCAGTATTTT. Amino acids: CSVALRLAGRNTQYF.

The chain has TRBV7-9 and TRBJ2-1, with D possibly matching TRBD2 (5 bases). CDR3 length equals 17 residues. Trimming removed 5 bases at V and 0 bases at J, with 17 bases between. Germline V gene sequence: CDR1 SEHNR, CDR2 FQNEAQ (reference sequence). The CDR3, as DNA: TGTGCCAGCAGCCCCAATTGGACTCCGAGCTCCTACAATGAGCAGTTCTTC. Amino acids: CASSPNWTPSSYNEQFF.

V and J are TRBV6-1 and TRBJ2-7; TRBD1 matches 8 bases. V gave up 6 bases and J gave up 3 bases; unmatched junction bases: 7. Per the germline V gene, CDR1 is MNHNS and CDR2 is SASEGT. This CDR3 has 14 amino acids. The CDR3 spells CASRPARGLYEQYF. The DNA for the CDR3 is TGTGCCAGCAGACCTGCCAGGGGGCTCTACGAGCAGTACTTC.

The chain combines TRBV6-6 with TRBJ1-2; D may be TRBD1 (6 bases). There are 13 residues in the CDR3. Deletions cut 4 bases from V and 3 bases from J, with 9 bases between. Germline CDR1 is MNHNY and CDR2 is SVGAGI (reference sequence). The CDR3 region is CASSSQGYYGYTF. Here the CDR3 DNA reads TGTGCCAGCAGTTCCCAGGGGTACTATGGCTACACCTTC.

The chain couples TRBV10-2 to TRBJ2-2; perhaps TRBD2 as D (5 bases). V shed 7 bases and J shed 3 bases, with 18 bases lying between them. Germline V gene lookup returns CDR1 WSHSY and CDR2 SAAADI. The CDR3 loop spans 16 amino acids. This chain's CDR3 is CASTSWTPKDTGELFF. The CDR3 DNA is TGCGCCAGCACGAGCTGGACTCCGAAGGACACCGGGGAGCTGTTTTTT.

This clone was found a few times. The chain has TRBV7-2 and TRBJ1-5; 9 bases align to TRBD1. CDR1 is SGHTA and CDR2 is FQGNSA in the germline V gene. The CDR3 sequence is 18 residues long. The V segment lost 4 bases and the J segment 2 bases; nucleotides outside the gene matches: 12. This chain's CDR3 is CASSSIRQGDGGNQPQHF. The CDR3 DNA sequence: TGTGCCAGCAGCTCAATTCGACAGGGGGATGGAGGCAATCAGCCCCAGCATTTT.

The V gene is TRBV7-9, the J gene TRBJ2-7, with 11 bases matching TRBD1. CDR1 SEHNR and CDR2 FQNEAQ come from the germline V gene (reference sequence). The CDR3 runs 15 residues. V lost 4 bases, J lost 5 bases, and 7 bases stayed unmatched. The CDR3 nucleotides read TGTGCCAGCAGCTCGCGGGACAGGGGGGCCCACGAGCAGTACTTC. Amino acid sequence: CASSSRDRGAHEQYF. Full variable domain (rest looked up from reference TRBV7-9 and TRBJ2-7): DTGVSQNPRHKITKRGQNVTFRCDPISEHNRLYWYRQTLGQGPEFLTYFQNEAQLEKSRLLSDRFSAERPKGSFSTLEIQRTEQGDSAMYLCASSSRDRGAHEQYFGPGTRLTVT.